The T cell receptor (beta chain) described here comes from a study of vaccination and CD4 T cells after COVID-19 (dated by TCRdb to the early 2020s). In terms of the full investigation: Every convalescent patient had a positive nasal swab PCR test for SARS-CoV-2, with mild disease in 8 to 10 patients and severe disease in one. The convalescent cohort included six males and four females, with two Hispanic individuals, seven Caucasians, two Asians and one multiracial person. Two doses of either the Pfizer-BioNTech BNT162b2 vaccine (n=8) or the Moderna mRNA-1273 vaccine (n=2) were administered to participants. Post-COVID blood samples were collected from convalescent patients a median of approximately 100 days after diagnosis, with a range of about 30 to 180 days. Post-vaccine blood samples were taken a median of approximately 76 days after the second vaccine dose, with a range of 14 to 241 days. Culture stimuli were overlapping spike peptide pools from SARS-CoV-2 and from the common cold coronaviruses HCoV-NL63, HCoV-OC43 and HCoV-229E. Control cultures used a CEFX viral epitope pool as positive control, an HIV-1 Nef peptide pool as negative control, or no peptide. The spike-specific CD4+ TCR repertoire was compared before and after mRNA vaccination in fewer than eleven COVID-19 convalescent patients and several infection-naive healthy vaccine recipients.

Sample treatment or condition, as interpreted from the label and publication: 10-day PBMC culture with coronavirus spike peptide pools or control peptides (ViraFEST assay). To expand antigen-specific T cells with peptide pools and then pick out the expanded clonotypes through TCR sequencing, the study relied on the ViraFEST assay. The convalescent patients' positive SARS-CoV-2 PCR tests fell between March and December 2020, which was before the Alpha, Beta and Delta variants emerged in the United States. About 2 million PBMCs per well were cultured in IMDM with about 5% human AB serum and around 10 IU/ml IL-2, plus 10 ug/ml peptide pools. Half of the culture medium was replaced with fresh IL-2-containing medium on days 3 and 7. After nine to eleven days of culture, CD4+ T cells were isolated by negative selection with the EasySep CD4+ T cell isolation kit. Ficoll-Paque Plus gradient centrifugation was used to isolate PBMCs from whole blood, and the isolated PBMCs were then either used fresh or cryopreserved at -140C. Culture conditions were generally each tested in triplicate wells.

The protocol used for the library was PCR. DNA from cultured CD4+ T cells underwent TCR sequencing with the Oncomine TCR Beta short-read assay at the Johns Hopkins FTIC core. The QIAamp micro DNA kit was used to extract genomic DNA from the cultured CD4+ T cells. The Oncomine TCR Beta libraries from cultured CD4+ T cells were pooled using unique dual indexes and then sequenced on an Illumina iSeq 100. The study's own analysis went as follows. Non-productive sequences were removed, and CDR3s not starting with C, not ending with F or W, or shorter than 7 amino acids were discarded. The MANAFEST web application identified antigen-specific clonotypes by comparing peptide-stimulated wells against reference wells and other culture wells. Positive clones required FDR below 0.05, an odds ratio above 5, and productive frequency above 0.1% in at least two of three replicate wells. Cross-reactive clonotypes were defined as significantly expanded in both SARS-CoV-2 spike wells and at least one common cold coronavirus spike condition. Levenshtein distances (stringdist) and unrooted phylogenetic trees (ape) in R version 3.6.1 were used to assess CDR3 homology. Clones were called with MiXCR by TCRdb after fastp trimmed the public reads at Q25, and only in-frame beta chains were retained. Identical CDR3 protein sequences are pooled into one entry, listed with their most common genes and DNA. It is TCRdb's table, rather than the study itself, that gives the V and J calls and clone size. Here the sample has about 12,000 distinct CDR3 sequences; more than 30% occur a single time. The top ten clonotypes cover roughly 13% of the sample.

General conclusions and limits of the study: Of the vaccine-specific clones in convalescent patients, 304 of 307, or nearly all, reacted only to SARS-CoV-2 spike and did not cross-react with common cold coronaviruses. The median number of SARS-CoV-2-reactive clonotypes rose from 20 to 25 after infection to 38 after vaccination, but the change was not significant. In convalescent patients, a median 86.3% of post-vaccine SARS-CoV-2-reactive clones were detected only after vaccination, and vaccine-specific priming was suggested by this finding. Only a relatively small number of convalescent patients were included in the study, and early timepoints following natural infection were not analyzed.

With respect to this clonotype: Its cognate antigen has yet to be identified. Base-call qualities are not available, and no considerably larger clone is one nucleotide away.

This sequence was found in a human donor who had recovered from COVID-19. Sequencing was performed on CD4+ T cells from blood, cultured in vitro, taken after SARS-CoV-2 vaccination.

In nucleotides, the sequence is TGTGCCAGCAGCCCCGACAGGGACCAGCCCCAGCATTTT. The encoded protein is CASSPDRDQPQHF. The receptor chain draws on TRBV7-3 and TRBJ1-5, with 7 bases matching TRBD1. V lost 5 bases and J lost 7 bases, and the count of bases not matched to a germline gene is 5. CDR1 SGHTA and CDR2 FQGTGA were looked up in the germline V gene. The CDR3 contains 13 residues, cysteine and phenylalanine counted. Of the read, only the CDR3 DNA is kept; its 39 bases are in frame from base 1. Full variable domain (CDR3 extended with the reference TRBV7-3 and TRBJ1-5 proteins): GAGVSQTPSNKVTEKGKYVELRCDPISGHTALYWYRQSLGQGPEFLIYFQGTGAADDSGLPNDRFFAVRPEGSVSTLKIQRTERGDSAVYLCASSPDRDQPQHFGDGTRLSIL.